This T cell receptor (beta chain) was recovered during a study of CD8 T cells in ankylosing spondylitis. Study findings and constraints: There was a TCR beta motif, made of fewer than 10 highly homologous variants, that appeared characteristic of ankylosing spondylitis blood. Clones linked to disease, bearing a CD8+ phenotype, were relatively rare in peripheral blood.

Generation of TCR beta libraries employed quantitative 5'-RACE incorporating molecular barcodes. TCRdb itself ran the 5' RACE reads through MiXCR, one entry per CDR3 protein. This table holds a few hundred thousand distinct CDR3 sequences, under 12% found once. This CDR3 is 15 amino acids long. CDR1 is LNHNV and CDR2 is YYDKDF in the germline V gene (reference sequence). Between the trimmed V and J ends, which lost 0 bases and 3 bases, there was a span of 8 bases. This clonotype was recorded at least ten times. Its cognate antigen is unknown. The chain has TRBV15 and TRBJ2-2; no reliable D call. This TCR was recovered from a male donor with ankylosing spondylitis or in good health (not recorded which). Sequenced material: blood, either unsorted or a sorted T cell fraction (not recorded which). The CDR3 here is CATSRDSLYTGELFF. The CDR3 DNA reads as TGTGCCACCAGCAGAGACAGTCTCTACACCGGGGAGCTGTTTTTT.